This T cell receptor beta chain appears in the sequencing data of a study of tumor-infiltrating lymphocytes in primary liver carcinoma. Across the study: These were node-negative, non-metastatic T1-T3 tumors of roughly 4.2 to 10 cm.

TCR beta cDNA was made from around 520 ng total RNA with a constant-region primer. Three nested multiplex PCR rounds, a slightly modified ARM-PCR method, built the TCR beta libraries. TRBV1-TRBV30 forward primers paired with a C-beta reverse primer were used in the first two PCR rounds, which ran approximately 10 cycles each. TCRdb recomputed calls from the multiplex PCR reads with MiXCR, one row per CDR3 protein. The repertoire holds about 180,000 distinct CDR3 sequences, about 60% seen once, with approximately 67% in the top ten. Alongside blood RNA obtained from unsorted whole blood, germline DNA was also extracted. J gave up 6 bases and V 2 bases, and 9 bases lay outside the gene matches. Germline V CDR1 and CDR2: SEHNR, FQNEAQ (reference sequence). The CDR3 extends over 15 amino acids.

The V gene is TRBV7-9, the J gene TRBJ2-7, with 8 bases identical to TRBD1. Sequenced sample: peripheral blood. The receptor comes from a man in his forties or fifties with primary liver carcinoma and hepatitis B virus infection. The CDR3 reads CASSLSGTGFLEQYF. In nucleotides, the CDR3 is TGTGCCAGCAGCTTATCCGGGACAGGCTTCCTCGAGCAGTACTTC.